This T cell receptor (beta chain) is from a study of blood T cell repertoires in COVID-19 (dated by TCRdb to about 2020). About the full investigation: Samples covering the acute and convalescent phases of COVID-19 were provided by collaborators in the United States, Italy and Spain. The prospective study material was composed of cDNA or gDNA derived from T cells, B-cell-depleted T cells, or PBMCs. The dataset comprised deeply sampled blood TCRbeta repertoires from subjects exposed to, actively infected with, or recovered from COVID-19. The repertoires were made available in a free public database intended to serve as a resource for research on the immune response to SARS-CoV-2. The samples were drawn from two sources: the first 160 participants of the ongoing ImmuneRACE study, and some 1,300 subjects contributed by 6 global collaborators. Nearly every sample came with metadata listing a de-identified subject ID, COVID-19 status, age in years and sex. Where available, HLA class I and class II types were obtained from metadata supplied by the sample provider rather than from assay-based typing.

Enrolling through a virtual design, the prospective study's participants ranged in age from roughly 18 to 89 years and lived across 20 to 25 United States geographic areas. In the prospective study, participants were assigned to cohorts based on the clinical history participants reported in a screening survey and a study questionnaire. Recovered participants in ImmuneRACE Cohort 3 were defined by two consecutive negative NP/OP PCR tests, clearance by a healthcare professional, or resolution of symptoms. In the prospective study, whole blood, serum and a nasopharyngeal or oropharyngeal swab were collected from each participant by mobile phlebotomists. Over a roughly two-month period, participants in the prospective study had the option of providing additional blood draws and questionnaires. Prospective study blood samples were shipped either frozen or at room temperature before DNA extraction. Measured from the cysteine to the phenylalanine, the CDR3 is 16 residues long. Here the CDR3 DNA is all that survives: 48 bases in frame from base 1.

Turning to this clone: Its recognized antigen is unknown. Base qualities were left out, and no much larger clone turns up one base away.

Findings and caveats that apply to the study as a whole: How much clinical and demographic metadata was included differed by source and by participant, and the metadata was provided uncurated.

The immunoSEQ Assay, a bias-controlled multiplex PCR, was used to amplify TCRbeta CDR3 regions from genomic DNA. The authors' analysis ran thus. The number of nucleated cells in each sample was estimated by amplification of reference gene primers within the assay. Sequence reads were collapsed and filtered to measure the absolute abundance of every unique TCRbeta CDR3 rearrangement. For each sample, productive Simpson clonality was calculated by taking the square root of Simpson's diversity index across productive rearrangements. TCRdb retrieved this table from immuneACCESS and kept in-frame rearrangements only. Not all clones are present; in checked studies, unresolved V genes account for under half, and no reason is known for the remainder. V and J calls plus clone size are reproduced from that table; the DNA served to infer D and trimming. For this sample there are 200,000 to 250,000 clones; 70% to 90% appear just once. About a tenth of the sample rests with the top ten.

Sequences were obtained from PBMCs or T cells enriched from blood (not recorded which). The TCR was taken from a man younger than 45 who had recovered from COVID-19. The V and J segments used are TRBV21-1 and TRBJ1-5. TRBV21-1 is listed as a pseudogene. This receptor has the CDR3 CASKTREDTNQPHQHF. The sequenced DNA: TGTGCCAGCAAAACCCGGGAGGATACCAATCAGCCCCACCAGCATTTT.